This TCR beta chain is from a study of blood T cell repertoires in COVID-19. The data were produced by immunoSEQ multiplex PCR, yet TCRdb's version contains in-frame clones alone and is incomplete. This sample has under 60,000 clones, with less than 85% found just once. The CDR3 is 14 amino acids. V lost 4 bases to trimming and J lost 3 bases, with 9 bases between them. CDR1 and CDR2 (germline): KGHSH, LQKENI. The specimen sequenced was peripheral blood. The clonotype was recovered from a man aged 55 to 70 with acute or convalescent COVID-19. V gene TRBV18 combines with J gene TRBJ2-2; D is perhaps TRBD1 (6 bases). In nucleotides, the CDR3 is TGTGCCAGCTCACTAACAGGGTACACCGGGGAGCTGTTTTTT. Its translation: CASSLTGYTGELFF.